These T cell receptor beta chains were read from a single sample in a study of blood T cell repertoires in COVID-19. The protocol was immunoSEQ multiplex PCR, while the TCRdb copy is restricted to in-frame clones and leaves out a portion. The sample has 300,000 to 400,000 clones; less than 85% are singletons. Sequencing input: PBMCs or T cells enriched from blood (not recorded which). These TCRs come from a woman in her twenties or thirties who had been exposed to COVID-19. CDR3s include the opening cysteine and the closing phenylalanine or tryptophan. Fields, in order: D gene, V gene, clone size, J gene, CDR3 DNA, CDR3 protein. D genes are given only for firm matches. Clone size is not always given. Where it is, it says once, few, many or a class for expanded clones.

d_call: TRBD1; v_call: TRBV20-1; clone_size: few; j_call: TRBJ1-3; cdr3_nt: TGCAGTGCTAGTCCCAGGGGGCGCGTCTTTTCTGGAAACACCATATATTTT; cdr3_aa: CSASPRGRVFSGNTIYF
d_call: TRBD2; v_call: TRBV7-3; clone_size: NA; j_call: TRBJ2-1; cdr3_nt: TGTGCCAGCAGCTTACCCTGGGGGAGGGCCCGCAATGAGCAGTTCTTC; cdr3_aa: CASSLPWGRARNEQFF
d_call: NA; v_call: TRBV11-3; clone_size: NA; j_call: TRBJ2-1; cdr3_nt: TGTGCCAGCAGCCTGTGGGGCGGGAACCGGAATGAGCAGTTCTTC; cdr3_aa: CASSLWGGNRNEQFF
d_call: TRBD1; v_call: TRBV3-1/TRBV3-2; clone_size: few; j_call: TRBJ2-2; cdr3_nt: TGTGCCAGCAGCCAAGGGACAGGGGGGACCGGGGAGCTGTTTTTT; cdr3_aa: CASSQGTGGTGELFF
d_call: NA; v_call: TRBV7-9; clone_size: once; j_call: TRBJ1-2; cdr3_nt: TGTGCCAGCAGCTTCGAACAGAACTATGGCTACACCTTC; cdr3_aa: CASSFEQNYGYTF
d_call: NA; v_call: TRBV7-3; clone_size: NA; j_call: TRBJ1-2; cdr3_nt: TGTGCCAGCAGTCCAACAGGGTCACCCTATGGCTACACCTTC; cdr3_aa: CASSPTGSPYGYTF
d_call: NA; v_call: TRBV6-5; clone_size: NA; j_call: TRBJ2-3; cdr3_nt: TGTGCCAGCACCTGGGACATAACAACAGATACGCAGTATTTT; cdr3_aa: CASTWDITTDTQYF
d_call: NA; v_call: TRBV15; clone_size: once; j_call: TRBJ2-6; cdr3_nt: TGTGCCACCAGCAGCCTAACAAACCACTTTCGGGCTGGGGCCAACGTCCTGACTTTC; cdr3_aa: CATSSLTNHFRAGANVLTF
d_call: NA; v_call: TRBV19; clone_size: NA; j_call: TRBJ1-2; cdr3_nt: TGTGCCACCCTCCTGACGGGGGGGGGAGGCTATGGCTACACCTTC; cdr3_aa: CATLLTGGGGYGYTF
d_call: NA; v_call: TRBV4-2; clone_size: NA; j_call: TRBJ2-2; cdr3_nt: TGTGCCAGCAGCCGAGAACAGGGTGCCGCGAACACCGGGGAGCTGTTTTTT; cdr3_aa: CASSREQGAANTGELFF
d_call: NA; v_call: TRBV28; clone_size: NA; j_call: TRBJ1-3; cdr3_nt: TGTGCCAGCAGTTTAAGTTCAGCTGGAAACACCATATATTTT; cdr3_aa: CASSLSSAGNTIYF
d_call: TRBD1; v_call: TRBV5-5; clone_size: NA; j_call: TRBJ2-2; cdr3_nt: TGTGCCAGCACCCCGACAGGGGTGACCGGGGAGCTGTTTTTT; cdr3_aa: CASTPTGVTGELFF
d_call: TRBD1; v_call: TRBV2; clone_size: NA; j_call: TRBJ1-4; cdr3_nt: TGTGCCAGCAGGGGGACAGATCTGGGTGAAAAACTGTTTTTT; cdr3_aa: CASRGTDLGEKLFF
d_call: TRBD1; v_call: TRBV6-1; clone_size: few; j_call: TRBJ1-1; cdr3_nt: TGTGCCAGCAGTGAGCAGGGGGTCACTGAAGCTTTCTTT; cdr3_aa: CASSEQGVTEAFF
d_call: TRBD1; v_call: TRBV27; clone_size: NA; j_call: TRBJ2-7; cdr3_nt: TGTGCCAGCATGCGACAGGGGGGCTACGAGCAGTACTTC; cdr3_aa: CASMRQGGYEQYF
d_call: NA; v_call: TRBV5-1; clone_size: NA; j_call: TRBJ2-7; cdr3_nt: TGCGCCAGCAGCTTGGATACAGTACCCTACGAGCAGTACTTC; cdr3_aa: CASSLDTVPYEQYF
d_call: TRBD1; v_call: TRBV15; clone_size: NA; j_call: TRBJ2-7; cdr3_nt: TGTGCCACCAGCAGAGATTCCGGGACAGGGAACGAGCAGTACTTC; cdr3_aa: CATSRDSGTGNEQYF
d_call: TRBD1; v_call: TRBV5-1; clone_size: NA; j_call: TRBJ2-6; cdr3_nt: TGCGCCAGCAGCTCCCAGGGGGCTGGGGCCAACGTCCTGACTTTC; cdr3_aa: CASSSQGAGANVLTF
d_call: TRBD2; v_call: TRBV25-1; clone_size: NA; j_call: TRBJ2-1; cdr3_nt: TGTGCCAGCCAAGCGGGAGGAGCGGGCAATGAGCAGTTCTTC; cdr3_aa: CASQAGGAGNEQFF
d_call: NA; v_call: TRBV29-1; clone_size: NA; j_call: TRBJ2-2; cdr3_nt: TGCAGCGTTGGCGGGAACACCGGGGAGCTGTTTTTT; cdr3_aa: CSVGGNTGELFF
d_call: NA; v_call: TRBV24-1; clone_size: NA; j_call: TRBJ2-3; cdr3_nt: TGTGCCACTTCCGACATGCCCACAGATACGCAGTATTTT; cdr3_aa: CATSDMPTDTQYF
d_call: NA; v_call: TRBV7-8; clone_size: NA; j_call: TRBJ2-3; cdr3_nt: TGTGCCAGCAGCCCAATTACCGGGATTGACGCAGATACGCAGTATTTT; cdr3_aa: CASSPITGIDADTQYF
d_call: NA; v_call: TRBV2; clone_size: NA; j_call: TRBJ1-5; cdr3_nt: TGTGCCAGCAGGGGAGGGACGGCAAGCAATCAGCCCCAGCATTTT; cdr3_aa: CASRGGTASNQPQHF
d_call: NA; v_call: TRBV5-5; clone_size: NA; j_call: TRBJ1-1; cdr3_nt: TGTGCCAGCAGCACAGACTTAAAAAGCGGGGCTTTCTTT; cdr3_aa: CASSTDLKSGAFF
d_call: NA; v_call: TRBV19; clone_size: NA; j_call: TRBJ1-2; cdr3_nt: TGTGCCAGTAGTATGGGGGCGCCCTCCAAGAACTATGGCTACACCTTC; cdr3_aa: CASSMGAPSKNYGYTF
d_call: NA; v_call: TRBV27; clone_size: NA; j_call: TRBJ1-1; cdr3_nt: TGTGCCAGCAGTTTATCCGGACAGACTAAACCTTTCTTT; cdr3_aa: CASSLSGQTKPFF
d_call: NA; v_call: TRBV7-9; clone_size: NA; j_call: TRBJ2-1; cdr3_nt: TGTGCCAGCAGGTCTACCAGGCGATACAATGAGCAGTTCTTC; cdr3_aa: CASRSTRRYNEQFF
d_call: NA; v_call: TRBV27; clone_size: NA; j_call: TRBJ1-1; cdr3_nt: TGTGCCAGCAGTTTATCCCCCCTGCGGTACACTGAAGCTTTCTTT; cdr3_aa: CASSLSPLRYTEAFF